This TCR beta chain was retrieved from a study of patients and donors after allogeneic stem cell transplantation. This clonotype was detected ten times or more. The germline CDR1 and CDR2 sequences are MNHEY and SVGEGT. The CDR3 covers 11 residues. V gave up 4 bases and J gave up 4 bases, with 4 bases separating them. TCRdb reprocessed the RT-PCR reads via MiXCR and lists one record per CDR3 protein. Of roughly 180,000 distinct CDR3 sequences in the sample, 41% were seen once. The V and J genes are TRBV6-2 or TRBV6-3 and TRBJ1-2; D is ambiguous. The TCR sequence derives from a human donor who was either an allogeneic HSCT recipient or a stem cell or donor lymphocyte infusion donor (not recorded which). It is not recorded whose cells these are; they may come from a transplant donor. Sample: blood, either unsorted or a sorted T cell fraction (not recorded which). In nucleotides, the CDR3 is TGTGCCAGCAGTTGGGGCTATGGCTACACCTTC. Translation gives CASSWGYGYTF.